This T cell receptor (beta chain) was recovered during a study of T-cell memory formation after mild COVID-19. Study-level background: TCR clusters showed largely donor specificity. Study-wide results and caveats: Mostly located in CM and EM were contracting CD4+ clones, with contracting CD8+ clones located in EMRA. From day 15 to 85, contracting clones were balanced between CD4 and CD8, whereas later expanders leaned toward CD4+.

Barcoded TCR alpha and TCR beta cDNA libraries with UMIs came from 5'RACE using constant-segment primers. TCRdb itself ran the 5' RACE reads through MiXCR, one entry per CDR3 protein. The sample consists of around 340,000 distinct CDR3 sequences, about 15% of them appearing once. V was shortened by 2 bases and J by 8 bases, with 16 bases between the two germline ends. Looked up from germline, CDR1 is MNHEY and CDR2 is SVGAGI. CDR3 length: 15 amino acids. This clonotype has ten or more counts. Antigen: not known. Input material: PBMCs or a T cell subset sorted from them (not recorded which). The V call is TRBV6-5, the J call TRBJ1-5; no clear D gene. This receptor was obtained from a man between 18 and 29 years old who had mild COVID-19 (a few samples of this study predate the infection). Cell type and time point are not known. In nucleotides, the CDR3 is TGTGCCAGCAGTTACGGGCCCCCTAGCCTCGAGCCCCAGCATTTT. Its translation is CASSYGPPSLEPQHF.